The T cell receptor (beta chain) described here comes from a study of blood T cells in healthy people across ages (dated by TCRdb to between 2015 and 2017). In the study overall: Template switching captured roughly one uniquely barcoded TCR beta cDNA molecule per two T cells in model experiments. The donors were split into four age groups: young (average around 15 years), middle-aged (roughly 39), aged (roughly 60) and long-lived (roughly 86). To avoid experimental bias, donors of different ages were spread randomly across the sequencing lanes. The study measured age-related changes in TCR beta repertoire diversity using deep sequencing normalized with unique cDNA molecular identifiers. The study analyzed two additional independent replicas of 1 million unique cDNA reads from the same blood draw for two donors, one aged 18 to 29 and one aged 80 or older.

A word on this clonotype: The antigen it binds to is not known. The record has no base qualities; no much larger clone is one base away.

Systemically healthy Caucasian individuals from Russia, around 39 in total and aged about 6 to 100 years, were included as donors. Ten milliliters of peripheral blood were drawn from each donor into EDTA-treated Vacutainer tubes. Ficoll-Paque density-gradient centrifugation was used to isolate PBMCs, with at least 6 million obtained per sample. Trizol reagent was used to extract total RNA from PBMCs, with at least 6 micrograms per sample. For every donor, flow cytometry on a PBMC aliquot measured the percentage of naive CD45RAhigh/CD27high T cells. Deletion took 6 bases off V and 4 bases off J, with a span of 12 bases between the germline ends. The CDR3 covers 14 residues, taking in both the cysteine and the phenylalanine. The only DNA kept is the CDR3, 42 bases in frame from the first base. CDR1 and CDR2 are read off the germline V gene (reference sequence) as LNHDA and SQIVND. Library prep was done by 5' RACE. The run used an Illumina HiSeq 2500. A second PCR of 7 to 11 cycles was performed with a sample-barcoded 5' primer and a J-beta primer mix. A template-switch 5' adaptor carrying 12 random nucleotides introduced a unique molecular identifier onto each TCR beta cDNA molecule. At least 2.5 million CDR3-containing paired-end reads were obtained from each sample. First-strand cDNA synthesis was performed from all RNA using the Mint cDNA synthesis kit, with priming by a TRBC-specific oligonucleotide. After uracil-DNA glycosylase treatment, a first 18-cycle PCR used universal primers M1SS and BC2_uni_R on all cDNA. The source study handled its data this way. For normalization, 1 million high-quality reads were randomly selected from each sample, with every read carrying a distinct molecular identifier. Reads with shared molecular identifiers were discarded instead of being binned into consensus sequences. MiTCR, set to a Q25 quality threshold and the strictest error-elimination algorithm, was used for CDR3 identification, clonotype clustering and error correction. A nonparametric unseen species model using Euler transformation provided a lower-bound estimate of total TCR beta diversity. TCRdb handled the public reads itself, with Q25 trimming in fastp and clone calling in MiXCR, and kept productive beta chains. Each CDR3 protein gets just one entry, which takes the most common genes and DNA from the rows behind it. The V and J calls reflect TCRdb's pipeline rather than the authors' work. Recorded for this sample are roughly 1.5 million distinct CDR3 sequences; 35% to 45% of them occurred a single time. More than 4% of the sample lies in the top ten.

Overall results and qualifications from the work: The CMV infection status of donors was not known, potentially confounding age-related changes in expanded clonotypes. The percentage of naive T cells measured by flow cytometry correlated strongly with observed TCR beta diversity. Estimates of total diversity based on one million sequenced T cells were regarded as lower bounds and as underestimates. Since profiling was done on bulk unsorted PBMCs, naive and antigen-experienced compartments could not be conclusively compared. Observed TCR beta diversity per million T cells fell roughly linearly with age, and a significant reduction was already apparent by age around 40. Compared with the aged group, the long-lived group had more naive CD4+ T cells, fewer expanded clones and increased TCR diversity, suggesting age selection.

The receptor comes from a young woman in good health. The specimen sequenced was blood. The rearranged chain carries TRBV19 and TRBJ2-2, with the D gene tentatively TRBD1 or TRBD2, based on 5 matching bases in each. CDR3 sequence: CASRPPGTTGELFF. The DNA sequence follows: TGTGCCAGTAGACCCCCAGGGACCACCGGGGAGCTGTTTTTT.